The text below deals with one TCR beta chain. The antigen remains undetermined. The data stem from a study of cytomegalovirus exposure and HLA in healthy donors. General study findings and limits: For cytomegalovirus status, the classifier reportedly gave diagnoses with high specificity and sensitivity. Researchers counted some 150 TCR beta chains as cytomegalovirus-associated. In vitro data verified three CMV-associated chains as specific for CMV antigens. Immune exposure information available was restricted to CMV serostatus.

Germline-derived CDR1 and CDR2 are LNHDA and SQIVND (reference sequence). The ends lost 7 bases at V and 2 bases at J; junction bases unmatched: 5. The CDR3 contains 15 residues. The PCR was carried out with 60 Vbeta primers and 13 Jbeta primers. Here immunoSEQ multiplex PCR was the method, and the copy in TCRdb shows in-frame clones only, minus some. The table lists 150,000 or so clones, approximately 80% of them singletons. Sequenced sample: PBMCs. The chain has TRBV19 and TRBJ2-3; 11 bases are a match to TRBD2. This receptor was taken from a woman between 18 and 29 years old in good health and CMV-seronegative. In DNA, the CDR3 is TGTGCCAGTAAGGCGACTAGCGGGATCACAGATACGCAGTATTTT. Its protein product is CASKATSGITDTQYF.